This TCR beta chain is drawn from a study of shared clonotypes between healthy human individuals. About the research overall: Each donor contributed plates that comprised three CD4 naive, three CD4 memory, two CD8 naive and one CD8 memory.

Study-wide results and caveats: Clonotype sharing across a handful of donors was observed for 4.5% to 6.5% of naive CD4 clonotypes.

Turning to this clone: Its cognate antigen is unknown.

Germline V lookup: CDR1 SGHKS, CDR2 YYEKEE (reference sequence). Between the trimmed V and J ends, which lost 4 bases and 4 bases, there was a span of 6 bases. CDR3 length: 12 amino acids. An assay was performed, and its level was deep. Evenly divided among several immunoSEQ plates was the genomic DNA of each subset. Here immunoSEQ multiplex PCR was the method, and the copy in TCRdb shows in-frame clones only, minus some. The sample lists approximately 1.5 million clones, approximately 98.5% occurring once. The sequence derives from a man in his thirties or forties in good health. The sequenced sample consisted of naive CD4+ T cells sorted from blood. Subset in this sample: CD45RA+ positively selected. The V and J genes are TRBV5-5 and TRBJ2-1; D is unclear. The CDR3 nucleotides are TGTGCCAGCAGCCCGGAGTACAATGAGCAGTTCTTC. This gives the protein CASSPEYNEQFF.